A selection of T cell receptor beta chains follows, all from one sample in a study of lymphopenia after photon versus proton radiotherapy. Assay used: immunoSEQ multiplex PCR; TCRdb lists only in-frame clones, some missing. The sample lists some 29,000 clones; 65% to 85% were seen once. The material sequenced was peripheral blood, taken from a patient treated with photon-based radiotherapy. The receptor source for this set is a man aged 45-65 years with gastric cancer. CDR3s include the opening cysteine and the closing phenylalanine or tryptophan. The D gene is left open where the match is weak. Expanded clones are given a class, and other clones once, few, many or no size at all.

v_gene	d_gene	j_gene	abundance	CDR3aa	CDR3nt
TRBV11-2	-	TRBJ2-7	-	CASSLEQIDYEQYF	TGTGCCAGCAGCTTAGAGCAAATCGACTACGAGCAGTACTTC
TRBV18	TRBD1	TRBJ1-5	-	CASSPLRDRDNQPQHF	TGTGCCAGCTCACCGCTCCGGGACAGGGACAATCAGCCCCAGCATTTT
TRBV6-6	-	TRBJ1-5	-	CASSGQTGQGNQPQHF	TGTGCCAGCAGTGGTCAAACAGGGCAGGGCAATCAGCCCCAGCATTTT
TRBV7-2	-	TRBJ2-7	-	CASSFGGNYEQYF	TGTGCCAGCAGCTTCGGAGGGAACTACGAGCAGTACTTC
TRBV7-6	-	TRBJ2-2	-	CASSYIFTGELFF	TGTGCCAGCAGTTACATTTTCACCGGGGAGCTGTTTTTT
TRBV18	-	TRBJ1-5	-	CASSPRTSGHNQPQHF	TGTGCCAGCTCACCACGGACCTCGGGCCATAATCAGCCCCAGCATTTT
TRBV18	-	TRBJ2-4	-	CASSTGLRIAKNIQYF	TGTGCCAGCTCAACCGGGTTGAGAATAGCCAAAAACATTCAGTACTTC
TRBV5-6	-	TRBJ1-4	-	CASSLEDNEKLFF	TGTGCCAGCAGCCTGGAAGATAATGAAAAACTGTTTTTT
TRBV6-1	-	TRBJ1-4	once	CASSEFSFEKLFF	TGTGCCAGCAGTGAATTCAGTTTTGAAAAACTGTTTTTT
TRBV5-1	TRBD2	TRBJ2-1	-	CASSLAAGGMSEQFF	TGCGCCAGCAGCTTGGCAGCGGGGGGCATGAGTGAGCAGTTCTTC
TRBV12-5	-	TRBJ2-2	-	CASGQSANTGELFF	TGTGCTAGTGGCCAATCTGCGAACACCGGGGAGCTGTTTTTT
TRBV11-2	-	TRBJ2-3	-	CASSLRGLADTQYF	TGTGCCAGCAGCTTGCGGGGGCTCGCAGATACGCAGTATTTT
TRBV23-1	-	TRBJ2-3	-	CASSQSLRVDTQYF	TGCGCCAGCAGTCAATCGTTAAGGGTAGATACGCAGTATTTT
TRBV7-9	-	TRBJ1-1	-	CASSRRGGAEAFF	TGTGCCAGCAGCCGTAGGGGGGGTGCTGAAGCTTTCTTT
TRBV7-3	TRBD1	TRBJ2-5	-	CASSPTTGARETQYF	TGTGCCAGCAGCCCGACGACAGGGGCGCGAGAGACCCAGTACTTC
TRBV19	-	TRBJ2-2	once	CASSNRGVGNTGELFF	TGTGCCAGTAGTAATCGAGGGGTCGGGAACACCGGGGAGCTGTTTTTT
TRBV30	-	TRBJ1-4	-	CAWKGTGRGYEKLFF	TGTGCCTGGAAGGGTACAGGGAGGGGCTACGAAAAACTGTTTTTT
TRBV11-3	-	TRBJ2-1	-	CASSLDSTYDEQFF	TGTGCCAGCAGCTTAGATAGTACCTATGATGAGCAGTTCTTC
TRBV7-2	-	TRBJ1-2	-	CASSLMRRGRRDYGYTF	TGTGCCAGCAGCTTAATGCGTAGGGGGAGAAGAGATTATGGCTACACCTTC
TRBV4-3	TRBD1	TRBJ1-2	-	CASSQATGQGYTF	TGCGCCAGCAGCCAAGCGACAGGGCAGGGCTACACCTTC
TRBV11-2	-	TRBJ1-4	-	CASSPGAFATNEKLFF	TGTGCCAGCAGCCCCGGGGCTTTTGCAACTAATGAAAAACTGTTTTTT
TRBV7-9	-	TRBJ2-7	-	CARRGRNEQYF	TGTGCCAGGCGCGGGCGTAACGAGCAGTACTTC